This TCR beta chain was retrieved from a study of Graves' ophthalmopathy and Graves' hyperthyroidism. Germline CDR1 MNHEY, CDR2 SMNVEV (reference sequence). The CDR3 extends over 14 amino acids. Trimming left V 2 bases short and J 4 bases short, with 8 bases between. In its sample, this clonotype was seen many times. Transcripts of RNA were the source for amplifying TCR beta CDR3 regions. The authors performed first-round RT-PCR with HTBI primers and then a second-round multiplex PCR. From the multiplex PCR reads, TCRdb called clonotypes with MiXCR, one entry per CDR3 protein. The repertoire holds approximately 160,000 distinct CDR3 sequences, with approximately 40% as singletons. Moderate-to-severe activity, with CAS ≥3, NOSPECS ≥4 and duration under 3 months, characterized the donors with ophthalmopathy.

The sequencing sample was made of peripheral blood. This rearrangement joins TRBV27 to TRBJ2-2, with D possibly being TRBD2 (6 bases). This sequence was found in a man between 25 and 39 years old with Graves' ophthalmopathy. The CDR3 region has the DNA TGTGCCAGCAGTTTAGCGGGAATCACCGGGGAGCTGTTTTTT. It encodes CASSLAGITGELFF.